This TCR beta chain was documented in a study of T cell responses to AZD1222 COVID-19 vaccine. Study context: Recipients boosted at about 4 weeks or about 12 weeks are pooled. Study-wide points: The donor cohort was predominantly white British with a female majority, and clonal diversity may have been underestimated. Repertoires were obtained only post-peak T cell response.

This clone was detected only a few times. Its antigen is unknown. Clones were sequenced by immunoSEQ multiplex PCR, and TCRdb holds only the in-frame ones, with some missing. Of 150,000 to 200,000 clones in the sample, approximately 95% were seen once. The junction had 19 bases not matched to a gene; V was cut back by 3 bases and J by 12 bases. In germline, CDR1 is MNHNS, CDR2 SASEGT. This CDR3 has 17 amino acids. J is TRBJ2-1 and V is TRBV6-1; 8 bases fit TRBD2. This specimen consisted of peripheral blood, obtained on day 0 of AZD1222 vaccination. The TCR comes from an adult in good health. The CDR3 protein is CASSDRRASGRSVWQFF. The CDR3 DNA reads TGTGCCAGCAGTGATAGGAGGGCTAGCGGGCGGAGCGTCTGGCAGTTCTTC.